This T cell receptor beta chain was identified in a study of T-cell reconstitution after alpha-beta-depleted transplantation in children. The CDR3 loop spans 12 amino acids. The germline gives CDR1 SQVTM, CDR2 ANQGSEA. V gave up 6 bases and J gave up 1 base, with 9 bases separating them. Unique molecular identifiers featured in how the TCRbeta library was prepared. One entry per CDR3 protein results from TCRdb running MiXCR on the PCR reads. The sample includes approximately 400,000 distinct CDR3 sequences, 15% to 20% seen only once; the top ten take under 30%. The material was PBMCs, mostly from graft donor cells, obtained 360 days after TCRalphabeta/CD19-depleted stem cell transplant. This TCR came from a boy younger than two who had a stem cell transplant for Wiskott-Aldrich syndrome, so the T cells may come from the graft donor. The chain carries TRBV29-1 and TRBJ1-1; D is unresolved. The CDR3 loop reads CSVETRNTEAFF. DNA of the CDR3: TGCAGCGTGGAGACGAGGAACACTGAAGCTTTCTTT. Together with reference TRBV29-1 and TRBJ1-1, the CDR3 gives the full variable domain: SAVISQKPSRDICQRGTSLTIQCQVDSQVTMMFWYRQQPGQSLTLIATANQGSEATYESGFVIDKFPISRPNLTFSTLTVSNMSPEDSSIYLCSVETRNTEAFFGQGTRLTVV.